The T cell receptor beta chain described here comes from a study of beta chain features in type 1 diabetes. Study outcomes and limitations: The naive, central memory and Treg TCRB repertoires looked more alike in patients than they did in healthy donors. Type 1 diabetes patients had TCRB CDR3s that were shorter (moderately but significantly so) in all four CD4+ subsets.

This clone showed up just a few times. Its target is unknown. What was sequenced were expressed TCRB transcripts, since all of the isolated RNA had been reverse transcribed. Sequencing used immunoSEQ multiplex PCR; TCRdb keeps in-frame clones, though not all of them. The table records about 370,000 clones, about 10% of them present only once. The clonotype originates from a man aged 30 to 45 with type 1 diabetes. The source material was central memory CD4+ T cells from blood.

The CDR3, as DNA: TGTGCCAGCAGCATAAGGGACCACACTGAAGCTTTCTTT. This sequence encodes CASSIRDHTEAFF. V and J are TRBV7-6 and TRBJ1-1; D might be TRBD1 (5 bases). Germline V CDR1 and CDR2: SGHVS, FNYEAQ. Trimming shortened V by 5 bases and J by 3 bases, and 10 bases separated the two germline ends. There are 13 residues in the CDR3. The full variable domain, rest sourced from reference TRBV7-6 and TRBJ1-1, is GAGVSQSPRYKVTKRGQDVALRCDPISGHVSLYWYRQALGQGPEFLTYFNYEAQQDKSGLPNDRFSAERPEGSISTLTIQRTEQRDSAMYRCASSIRDHTEAFFGQGTRLTVV.